This T cell receptor (beta chain) was found in a study of cytomegalovirus exposure and HLA in healthy donors. Points from the study as a whole: Overall, roughly 170 TCR beta chains were annotated as cytomegalovirus-associated. Rare sequences made up most TCRs, while some public TCRs were found in many donors.

The data were produced by immunoSEQ multiplex PCR, yet TCRdb's version contains in-frame clones alone and is incomplete. This sample has about 130,000 clones, with approximately 89% found just once. In this sample, this clone turned up once. The antigen is not known. CDR1 is MDHEN, CDR2 SYDVKM, per germline. The CDR3 spans 18 residues. After removal of 6 bases from V and 5 bases from J, the junction contained 18 bases not matched to a gene. What was sequenced was PBMCs. This clonotype originated in a woman younger than 35 in good health and CMV-seronegative. This chain links TRBV28 with TRBJ1-2; TRBD1 matches at 10 bases. CDR3 region: CASRPGGTGAPSLYGYTF. The CDR3 bases are TGTGCCAGCAGGCCCGGAGGGACAGGGGCACCTTCTCTTTATGGCTACACCTTC.